The clone carrying this T cell receptor (beta chain) was seen only once. What it binds is not known. The data were taken from a study of T-cell memory formation after mild COVID-19. Study overall: Largely, TCR clusters stayed within a single donor. Overall study results and limits: Contracting clones from day 15 to 85 showed balanced CD4/CD8; later expanders favored CD4+.

Barcoded TCR alpha and TCR beta cDNA libraries with UMIs came from 5'RACE using constant-segment primers. TCRdb called the 5' RACE reads again in MiXCR, with one record for every CDR3 protein. Here the sample spans fewer than 650,000 distinct CDR3 sequences, less than 25% being singletons. The germline gives CDR1 KGHDR, CDR2 SFDVKD. The V end was cut by 0 bases, the J end by 0 bases, with 17 bases between. The CDR3 has 19 residues. The V call is TRBV24-1, the J call TRBJ1-3; D remains unclear. The TCR was taken from an adult woman who had mild COVID-19 (a few samples of this study predate the infection). Cell type and time point are not known. Sequenced sample: PBMCs or a T cell subset sorted from them (not recorded which). The DNA for the CDR3 is TGTGCCACCAGTGATTTGTTCGGATTACGGGGATACTCTGGAAACACCATATATTTT. This encodes CATSDLFGLRGYSGNTIYF.